This T cell receptor (beta chain) was documented in a study of T cell clonality in common variable immunodeficiency. For at least one year, all CVID subjects received replacement immunoglobulin. CVID subjects were neither ill nor on immunomodulatory or immunosuppressive medication at sampling. Heparinized whole blood, 5 to 8 ml, came from each donor. Study results and limitations: In common variable immunodeficiency, TCR beta chains reportedly carried fewer deletions and N-nucleotide insertions. CVID subjects had higher TCRbeta clonality than healthy controls, most marked in about a third.

This clone occurred a few times. Its antigen is not identified. The read comes to an end 3 residues before the CDR3 does, leaving the germline J gene to fill in the end. The CDR3 covers 16 residues. V lost 3 bases to trimming and J lost 4 bases, with 18 bases between them. Germline V lookup: CDR1 SNHLY, CDR2 FYNNEI. The table came from immunoSEQ multiplex PCR; TCRdb's copy has only in-frame clones and leaves some out. In total the sample includes fewer than 25,000 clones, none of them seen once. Sequenced input: peripheral blood mononuclear cells. The receptor was isolated from a human donor with common variable immunodeficiency. This sequence joins TRBV2 and TRBJ2-5; D possibly corresponds to TRBD2 (6 bases). The CDR3 here is CASSERGAPRGETQYF. The CDR3 bases that were read are TGTGCCAGCAGTGAGCGGGGCGCCCCCCGAGGAGAGACC.